The 9 T cell receptor beta chains in this list originate from one sample, sequenced in a study of early T cells in non-severe SARS-CoV-2 infection. Each CDR3 protein is one row after TCRdb ran MiXCR on the 5' RACE reads. The repertoire holds about 90,000 distinct CDR3 sequences, with approximately 12% as singletons. Sequenced material: whole blood, taken at baseline. Receptor source: an adult who was a healthcare worker with PCR-confirmed SARS-CoV-2 infection or an uninfected control (not recorded which).

This clonotype was seen more than once but under ten times. The chain joins TRBV19 to TRBJ1-2; D not certain. Germline values: CDR1 LNHDA, CDR2 SQIVND (reference sequence). The CDR3 length is 15 residues. Trimming stripped 3 bases from V and 5 bases from J, with 16 bases between. CDR3 loop: CASSIDFRALYGYTF. The CDR3, as DNA: TGTGCCAGTAGTATCGATTTCCGGGCGTTGTATGGCTACACCTTC.

This clonotype was found a few times. The chain combines TRBV3-1 with TRBJ1-2; D may be TRBD1 (5 bases). CDR1 LGHDT and CDR2 YNNKEL come from the germline V gene (reference sequence). V was pared by 4 bases and J by 7 bases, with 16 bases between. The CDR3 totals 14 residues. CDR3 sequence reads: CASSRWGGDGGYTF. In DNA, the CDR3 is TGTGCCAGCAGCCGCTGGGGGGGTGACGGTGGCTACACCTTC.

This rearrangement joins TRBV12-3 or TRBV12-4 to TRBJ1-1; D gene uncertain. Deletions cut 3 bases from V and 1 base from J, with 6 bases between. The CDR3 has 13 amino acids. The CDR3 loop is CASSFRGNTEAFF. The CDR3 region has the DNA TGTGCCAGCAGTTTTCGGGGGAACACTGAAGCTTTCTTT.

The sample holds a few counts of this clonotype. The V call is TRBV6-1, the J call TRBJ1-3, with a tentative D call TRBD1 (5 bases). The CDR3 length is 18 residues. Germline V gene lookup returns CDR1 MNHNS and CDR2 SASEGT. V was shortened by 1 base and J by 2 bases, with 18 bases between the two germline ends. In nucleotides, the CDR3 is TGTGCCAGCAGTGAAGTTAGACCACAGGCCGGGACTGGAAACACCATATATTTT. This gives the protein CASSEVRPQAGTGNTIYF.

The gene calls are TRBV28 and TRBJ2-2; a possible D gene is TRBD2 (6 bases). This CDR3 is built from 16 residues. The V end lost 3 bases, the J end lost 6 bases, and 17 bases lay between the germline ends. The germline gives CDR1 MDHEN, CDR2 SYDVKM. CDR3 in DNA: TGTGCCAGCAGTTTTCCCCTGGGACTGCTGGCCGGGGAGCTGTTTTTT. Its protein product is CASSFPLGLLAGELFF.

The V call is TRBV7-3, the J call TRBJ2-2; 7 bases are shared with TRBD1. The CDR3 contains 16 residues. The trim removed 5 bases at V and 0 bases at J, leaving 6 bases unmatched. Germline CDR1 reads SGHTA; CDR2 reads FQGTGA. The CDR3 here is CASSRKGAANTGELFF. CDR3 bases: TGTGCCAGCAGCCGAAAGGGGGCCGCGAACACCGGGGAGCTGTTTTTT. Based on the CDR3 plus reference TRBV7-3 and TRBJ2-2, the full variable domain is GAGVSQTPSNKVTEKGKYVELRCDPISGHTALYWYRQSLGQGPEFLIYFQGTGAADDSGLPNDRFFAVRPEGSVSTLKIQRTERGDSAVYLCASSRKGAANTGELFFGEGSRLTVL.

This clonotype showed up just a few times. The chain has TRBV29-1 and TRBJ2-7, with TRBD2 matching 9 bases. The CDR3 is made up of 13 amino acids. Germline V gene sequence: CDR1 SQVTM, CDR2 ANQGSEA. Unmatched junction bases numbered 4, after V lost 7 bases and J lost 0 bases. DNA for the CDR3: TGCAGCGGTTCTAGCGGGGCCTCCTACGAGCAGTACTTC. Encoded protein: CSGSSGASYEQYF.

This rearrangement joins TRBV12-5 to TRBJ2-7, with D unclear. The CDR3 loop spans 11 amino acids. Between the trimmed V and J ends, which lost 7 bases and 4 bases, there was a span of 8 bases. CDR1 is LGHNT, CDR2 FRNRAP, per germline. The CDR3 region is CASAGIYEQYF. As DNA, the CDR3 is TGTGCTAGTGCGGGCATTTACGAGCAGTACTTC.

This clonotype was observed once. The chain couples TRBV11-2 to TRBJ2-7; D is undetermined. V shed 4 bases and J shed 2 bases, with 15 bases lying between them. The CDR3 is 15 residues long. Looked up from germline, CDR1 is SGHAT and CDR2 is FQNNGV. This CDR3 is CASSSLKEAPYEQYF. DNA for the CDR3: TGTGCCAGCAGCTCGTTGAAAGAGGCCCCCTACGAGCAGTACTTC.